The clone carrying this T cell receptor (beta chain) was observed a handful of times. What it recognizes is unknown. The library came from three nested PCR rounds adapted from ARM-PCR protocols. TCRdb re-called the multiplex PCR reads through MiXCR, storing one row per CDR3 protein. The sample has more than 70,000 distinct CDR3 sequences, roughly three fifths seen once. The CDR3 has 14 residues. J gave up 6 bases and V 8 bases, and 9 bases lay outside the gene matches. Germline loops: CDR1 MNHEY, CDR2 SVGAGI. This record belongs to a study of tumor and adjacent non-tumor tissue in lung cancer. Overall study context: The cohort had around twelve adenocarcinoma, a couple of squamous cell and 1 small cell patients. Aged about 30 to 85 years, patients included more than nine men and roughly 5 women with stage I to III disease.

This sample's RNA came from whole unsorted tissue. General observations from the study: Higher tumor TCR diversity was associated with shorter survival. TCR diversity was significantly greater in tumor than normal lung tissue.

The sample was lung tumor tissue. The chain recombines TRBV6-5 with TRBJ2-2; 7 nucleotides line up with TRBD1. The clonotype comes from a man between 65 and 80 years old with non-small cell lung cancer. This CDR3 is CASCGQGVAGELFF. The CDR3 DNA reads as TGTGCCAGCTGTGGGCAGGGGGTTGCCGGGGAGCTGTTTTTT.